These 17 T cell receptor beta chains were sequenced from one sample in a study of blood T cell repertoires in COVID-19. Profiling relied on immunoSEQ multiplex PCR, and the TCRdb table lists in-frame clones only, not all of them. The top ten hold around 4.8% of the sample, which has about 120,000 clones, 70% to 90% seen once. The sample consisted of peripheral blood. The receptor set was obtained from a human donor in a cohort sampled during active COVID-19.

This clone was seen a single time. The V call is TRBV7-2, the J call TRBJ1-1; 7 positions agree with TRBD1. The germline V gene has CDR1 SGHTA and CDR2 FQGNSA. V gave up 2 bases and J gave up 5 bases; unmatched junction bases: 11. The CDR3 is 16 residues long. The chain's CDR3 is CASSLRAGGMRTEAFF. DNA of the CDR3: TGTGCCAGCAGCTTAAGGGCAGGGGGGATGAGGACTGAAGCTTTCTTT.

The chain combines TRBV10-3 with TRBJ2-1; unclear D gene. V was cut by 8 bases and J by 9 bases, with 14 bases left in between. From germline, CDR1 is ENHRY and CDR2 SYGVKD. The CDR3 runs 12 residues. The CDR3, as DNA: TGTGCCATCTCAGGATTCTCCGGTGAGCAGTTCTTC. Amino acids: CAISGFSGEQFF.

The chain is built from TRBV10-3 and TRBJ2-1, with D possibly matching TRBD1 (5 bases). V lost 4 bases to trimming and J lost 8 bases, with 9 bases between them. This CDR3 is built from 12 residues. The germline CDR1 and CDR2 sequences are ENHRY and SYGVKD. CDR3 nucleotide sequence: TGTGCCATCAGTGTAGAAGGGGATGAGCAGTTCTTC. It specifies CAISVEGDEQFF.

The J gene is TRBJ2-2, the V gene TRBV7-3, with 7 bases lining up with TRBD2. V trimming: 4 bases; J trimming: 8 bases; junction bases outside the gene matches: 10. CDR1 SGHTA and CDR2 FQGTGA come from the germline V gene. CDR3 length equals 15 residues. For the CDR3, the DNA is TGTGCCAGCAGCTCTCAGCGGGGAGGGTCGGGGGAGCTGTTTTTT. Encoded protein: CASSSQRGGSGELFF.

This chain links TRBV19 with TRBJ1-5; possibly TRBD1 for D (5 bases). Germline CDR1 LNHDA, CDR2 SQIVND (reference sequence). V shed 6 bases and J shed 1 base, with 7 bases lying between them. CDR3 length equals 13 residues. The CDR3 DNA reads TGTGCCAGTAGCTGGGGCAGCAATCAGCCCCAGCATTTT. Translation: CASSWGSNQPQHF.

The chain joins TRBV5-1 to TRBJ2-7, with D possibly being TRBD2 (6 bases). The CDR3 consists of 15 residues. V shed 4 bases and J shed 4 bases, with 18 bases lying between them. CDR1 is SGHRS and CDR2 is YFSETQ in the germline V gene. CDR3 sequence: CASSLRTGVGYEQYF. CDR3 sequence (DNA): TGCGCCAGCAGCCTCCGGACGGGGGTTGGATACGAGCAGTACTTC.

J is TRBJ1-1 and V is TRBV5-1, with TRBD1 as a possible D gene (6 bases). Germline assignment: CDR1 SGHRS and CDR2 YFSETQ. V was shortened by 4 bases and J by 6 bases, with 19 bases between the two germline ends. CDR3 length: 15 amino acids. CDR3: CASSVVGAVGAEAFF. The CDR3 coding sequence is TGCGCCAGCAGCGTAGTGGGGGCTGTTGGCGCTGAAGCTTTCTTT.

The rearrangement joins TRBV3-1 (or the pseudogene TRBV3-2) to TRBJ2-1; 9 positions agree with TRBD2. This CDR3 comprises 19 residues. V lost 8 bases, J lost 6 bases, and 23 bases stayed unmatched. The germline V gene encodes CDR1 LGHDT and CDR2 YNNKEL (reference sequence). CDR3 sequence: CASGTRRLAGWPHCNEQFF. The DNA of the CDR3 is TGTGCCAGCGGCACTCGCCGGCTAGCGGGATGGCCTCATTGCAATGAGCAGTTCTTC.

V and J are TRBV2 and TRBJ2-1; D gene ambiguous. Looked up from germline, CDR1 is SNHLY and CDR2 is FYNNEI. This CDR3 contains 15 residues. V lost 6 bases, J lost 0 bases, and 12 bases lay in between. DNA for the CDR3: TGTGCCAGCAGACCCGACCGGAGCTCCTACAATGAGCAGTTCTTC. Translated: CASRPDRSSYNEQFF.

The chain carries TRBV19 and TRBJ2-1, with TRBD2 matching 7 bases. V was pared by 4 bases and J by 4 bases, with 13 bases of the junction left unmatched. Germline V gene data show CDR1 as LNHDA and CDR2 as SQIVND (reference sequence). There are 17 residues in the CDR3. CDR3 bases: TGTGCCAGTAGTAATCTAGCGGAACACCAAGTATACAATGAGCAGTTCTTC. This encodes CASSNLAEHQVYNEQFF.

V gene TRBV6-4 combines with J gene TRBJ2-7; maybe TRBD2 (6 bases). The V gene's germline CDR1 is MRHNA and CDR2 SNTAGT. There are 14 residues in the CDR3. The ends were cut back, 3 bases at V and 3 bases at J, with 12 bases in the middle. CDR3 protein: CASSEETGGYEQYF. The CDR3 bases are TGTGCCAGCAGTGAGGAGACCGGGGGCTACGAGCAGTACTTC.

The J gene is TRBJ1-3, the V gene TRBV19, with TRBD1 identical over 7 bases. The ends lost 8 bases at V and 2 bases at J; junction bases unmatched: 6. This CDR3 comprises 14 residues. CDR1 and CDR2 from the germline V gene are LNHDA and SQIVND (reference sequence). The CDR3 sequence: CASFSGQAGNTIYF. In DNA, the CDR3 is TGTGCCAGTTTCTCAGGACAGGCTGGAAACACCATATATTTT.

This chain links TRBV9 with TRBJ2-2; tentatively, D is TRBD2 (8 bases). The CDR3 contains 16 residues. The germline V and J ends were trimmed by 4 bases and 4 bases, with 17 bases remaining between them. CDR1 and CDR2 from the germline V gene are SGDLS and YYNGEE. The CDR3 nucleotides are TGTGCCAGCAGCTCCATCGGGAGGGGGCTCACCGGGGAGCTGTTTTTT. Translating gives CASSSIGRGLTGELFF. Variable domain in full (rest from reference TRBV9 and TRBJ2-2): DSGVTQTPKHLITATGQRVTLRCSPRSGDLSVYWYQQSLDQGLQFLIQYYNGEERAKGNILERFSAQQFPDLHSELNLSSLELGDSALYFCASSSIGRGLTGELFFGEGSRLTVL.

CDR3 coding DNA: TGTGCCATCAGTGATTCCGGACAGGGCGGTCAGCCCCAGCATTTT. Translation: CAISDSGQGGQPQHF. This chain connects TRBV10-3 to TRBJ1-5, with 8 bases lining up with TRBD1. This CDR3 has 15 residues. With 3 bases clipped from V and 6 bases from J, the junction kept 7 bases outside the gene matches. Germline CDR1 reads ENHRY; CDR2 reads SYGVKD.

J is TRBJ2-7 and V is TRBV28; the match to TRBD2 covers 9 bases. Germline-derived CDR1 and CDR2 are MDHEN and SYDVKM. This CDR3 comprises 16 residues. After removal of 4 bases from V and 2 bases from J, the junction contained 9 bases not matched to a gene. Here the CDR3 reads CASSSGGLAGTYEQYF. CDR3 DNA: TGTGCCAGCAGTTCCGGGGGGCTAGCGGGGACCTACGAGCAGTACTTC.

The chain employs TRBV10-3 and TRBJ2-3, with D tentatively TRBD2 (5 bases). Trimming stripped 3 bases from V and 0 bases from J, with 28 bases between. The CDR3 runs to 21 residues. Germline CDR1 ENHRY, CDR2 SYGVKD. The chain's CDR3 is CAISDPGLPLAPVPSTDTQYF. The CDR3 bases are TGTGCCATCAGTGACCCCGGGCTCCCCCTAGCACCGGTTCCTAGCACAGATACGCAGTATTTT.

This sequence joins TRBV19 and TRBJ2-3; possible D gene TRBD2, 7 bases. The germline V gene encodes CDR1 LNHDA and CDR2 SQIVND (reference sequence). The germline V and J ends were trimmed by 5 bases and 4 bases, with 19 bases remaining between them. This CDR3 has 16 residues. This CDR3 reads CASSALATQGSDTQYF. The DNA of the CDR3 is TGTGCCAGTAGTGCACTAGCGACCCAGGGGTCAGATACGCAGTATTTT. Looking up the rest from reference TRBV19 and TRBJ2-3 gives the full variable domain: DGGITQSPKYLFRKEGQNVTLSCEQNLNHDAMYWYRQDPGQGLRLIYYSQIVNDFQKGDIAEGYSVSREKKESFPLTVTSAQKNPTAFYLCASSALATQGSDTQYFGPGTRLTVL.